The 2 T cell receptor delta chains listed next were all sequenced from one sample in a study of gammadelta T cells in human blood. TCRdb re-called clones from the RT-PCR reads using CATT. The profile shows some 1,000 delta-chain clones, 8% to 8.5% of them singletons. Sequenced material: non-Vgamma9Vdelta2 gamma-delta T cells from adult blood. These receptors were collected from a human donor.

Sample share makes this clone medium-sized. This chain joins TRDV1 and TRDJ1, with 8 bases fitting TRDD3. Looked up from germline, CDR1 is TSWWSYY and CDR2 is QGS. V trimming: 0 bases; J trimming: 0 bases; junction bases outside the gene matches: 18. The CDR3 runs to 21 residues. The CDR3: CALGELDLLRVLGVYTDKLIF. The CDR3 coding sequence is TGTGCTCTTGGGGAACTAGACCTACTACGGGTACTGGGGGTGTACACCGATAAACTCATCTTT.

V is TRDV1 and J is TRDJ1, with 9 bases aligning to TRDD2. The CDR3 is 18 amino acids. The V gene's germline CDR1 is TSWWSYY and CDR2 QGS. The V and J ends lost 5 bases and 1 base, in that order; junction bases with no gene match: 14. The CDR3 here is CALGPPIMAFLLTDKLIF. Written as DNA, the CDR3 is TGTGCTCTTGGGCCCCCAATCATGGCCTTCCTACTCACCGATAAACTCATCTTT.